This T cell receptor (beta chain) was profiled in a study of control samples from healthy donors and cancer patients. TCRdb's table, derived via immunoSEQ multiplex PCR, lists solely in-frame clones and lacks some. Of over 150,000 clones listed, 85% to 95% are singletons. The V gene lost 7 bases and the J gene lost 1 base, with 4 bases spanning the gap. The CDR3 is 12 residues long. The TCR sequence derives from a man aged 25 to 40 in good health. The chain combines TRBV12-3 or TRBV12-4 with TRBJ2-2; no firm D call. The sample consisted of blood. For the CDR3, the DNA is TGTGCCAGCACACAGAACACCGGGGAGCTGTTTTTT. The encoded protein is CASTQNTGELFF.